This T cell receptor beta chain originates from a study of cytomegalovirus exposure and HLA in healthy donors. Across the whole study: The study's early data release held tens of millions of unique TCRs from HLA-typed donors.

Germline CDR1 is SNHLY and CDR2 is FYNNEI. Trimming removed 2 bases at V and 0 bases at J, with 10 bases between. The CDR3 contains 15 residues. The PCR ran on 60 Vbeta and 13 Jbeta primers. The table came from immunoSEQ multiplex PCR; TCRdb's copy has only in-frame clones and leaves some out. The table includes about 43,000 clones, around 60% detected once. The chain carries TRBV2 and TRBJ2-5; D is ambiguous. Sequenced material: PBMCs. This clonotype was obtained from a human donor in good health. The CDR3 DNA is TGTGCCAGCAGTGAAAGTTCAGCGTACCAAGAGACCCAGTACTTC. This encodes CASSESSAYQETQYF.